Reported below is one T cell receptor beta chain. Its target is not known. TCRdb passed the 5' RACE reads through MiXCR, listing each CDR3 protein once. The top ten clones hold 25% of a sample with 90,000 to 130,000 distinct CDR3 sequences, 7.5% to 9.5% of them seen once. This sample is part of a study of T cells after yellow fever vaccination. General study results and limits: Researchers cautioned that FACS-sorted repertoires could harbor abundant clonotypes contaminating from the bulk population.

After removal of 8 bases from V and 0 bases from J, the junction contained 9 bases not matched to a gene. CDR3 length equals 16 residues. Germline V gene sequence: CDR1 SGDLS, CDR2 YYNGEE. This TCR derives from a man aged 25-45 years who received the YFV17D yellow fever vaccine. V and J are TRBV9 and TRBJ2-3; the match to TRBD1 covers 10 bases. Sample: CD8+ T cells sorted from PBMCs, taken 45 days after the yellow fever booster vaccination. In DNA, the CDR3 is TGTGCCAGTGGGGACCCGGGACAGGGGAGCACAGATACGCAGTATTTT. Amino acids: CASGDPGQGSTDTQYF.